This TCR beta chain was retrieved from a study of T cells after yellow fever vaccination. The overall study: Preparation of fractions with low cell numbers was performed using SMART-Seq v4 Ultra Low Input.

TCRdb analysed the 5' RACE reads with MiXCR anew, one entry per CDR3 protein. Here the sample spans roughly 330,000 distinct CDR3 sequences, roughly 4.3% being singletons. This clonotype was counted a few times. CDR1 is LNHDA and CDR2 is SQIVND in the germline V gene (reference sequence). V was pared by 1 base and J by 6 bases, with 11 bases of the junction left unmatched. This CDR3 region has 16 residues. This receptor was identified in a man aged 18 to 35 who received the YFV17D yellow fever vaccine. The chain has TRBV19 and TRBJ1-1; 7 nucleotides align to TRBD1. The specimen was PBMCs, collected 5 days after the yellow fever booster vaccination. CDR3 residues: CASSIGGGFFVAEAFF. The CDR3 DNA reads TGTGCCAGTAGTATAGGAGGGGGCTTTTTTGTTGCTGAAGCTTTCTTT.